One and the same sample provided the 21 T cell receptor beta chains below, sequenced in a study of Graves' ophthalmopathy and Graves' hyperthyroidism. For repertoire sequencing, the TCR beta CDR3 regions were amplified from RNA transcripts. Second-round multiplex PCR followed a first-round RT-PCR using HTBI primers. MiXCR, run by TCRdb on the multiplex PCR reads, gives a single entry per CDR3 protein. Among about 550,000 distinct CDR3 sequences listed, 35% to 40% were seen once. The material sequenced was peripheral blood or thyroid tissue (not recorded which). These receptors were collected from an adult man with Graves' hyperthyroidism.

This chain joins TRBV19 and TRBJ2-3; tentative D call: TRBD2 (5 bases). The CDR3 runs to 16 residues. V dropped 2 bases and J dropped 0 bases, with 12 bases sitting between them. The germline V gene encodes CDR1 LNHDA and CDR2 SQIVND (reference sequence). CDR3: CASSIMASGSTDTQYF. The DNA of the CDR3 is TGTGCCAGTAGTATAATGGCCAGCGGAAGCACAGATACGCAGTATTTT.

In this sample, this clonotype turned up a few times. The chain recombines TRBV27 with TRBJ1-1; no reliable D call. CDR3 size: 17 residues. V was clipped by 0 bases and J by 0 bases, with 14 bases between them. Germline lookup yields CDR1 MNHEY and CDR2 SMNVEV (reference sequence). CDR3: CASSLSRILSVNTEAFF. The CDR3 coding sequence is TGTGCCAGCAGTTTATCCCGGATACTGTCTGTGAACACTGAAGCTTTCTTT.

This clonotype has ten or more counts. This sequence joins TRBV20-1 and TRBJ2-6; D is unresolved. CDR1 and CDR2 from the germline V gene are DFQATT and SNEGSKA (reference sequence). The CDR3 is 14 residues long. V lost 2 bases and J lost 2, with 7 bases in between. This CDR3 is CSARIPTGANVLTF. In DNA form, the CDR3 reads TGCAGTGCTAGAATCCCGACTGGGGCCAACGTCCTGACTTTC.

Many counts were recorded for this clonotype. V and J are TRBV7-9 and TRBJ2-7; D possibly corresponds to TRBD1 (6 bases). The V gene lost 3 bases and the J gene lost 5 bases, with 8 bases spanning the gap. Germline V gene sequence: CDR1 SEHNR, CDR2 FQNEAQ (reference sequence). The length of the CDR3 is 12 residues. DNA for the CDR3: TGTGCCAGCAGCTTCAGGGGCGACGAGCAGTACTTC. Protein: CASSFRGDEQYF.

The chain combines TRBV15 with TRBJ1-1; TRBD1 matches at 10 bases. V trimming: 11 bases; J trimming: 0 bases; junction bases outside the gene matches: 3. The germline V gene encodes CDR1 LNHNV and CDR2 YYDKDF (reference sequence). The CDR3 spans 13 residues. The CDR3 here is CAAGQGMNTEAFF. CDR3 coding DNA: TGTGCCGCGGGACAGGGGATGAACACTGAAGCTTTCTTT.

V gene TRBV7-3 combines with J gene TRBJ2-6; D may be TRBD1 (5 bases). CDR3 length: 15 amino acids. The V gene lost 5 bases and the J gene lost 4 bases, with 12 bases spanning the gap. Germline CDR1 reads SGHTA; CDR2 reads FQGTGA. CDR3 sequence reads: CASSPSGPGANVLTF. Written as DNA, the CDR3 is TGTGCCAGCAGCCCATCAGGGCCGGGGGCCAACGTCCTGACTTTC.

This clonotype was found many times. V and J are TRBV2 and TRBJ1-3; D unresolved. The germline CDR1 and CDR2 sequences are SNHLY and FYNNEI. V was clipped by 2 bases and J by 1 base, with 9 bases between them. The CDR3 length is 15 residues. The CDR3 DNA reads TGTGCCAGCAGTGAATTGTCAGGTTCTGGAAACACCATATATTTT. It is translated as CASSELSGSGNTIYF.

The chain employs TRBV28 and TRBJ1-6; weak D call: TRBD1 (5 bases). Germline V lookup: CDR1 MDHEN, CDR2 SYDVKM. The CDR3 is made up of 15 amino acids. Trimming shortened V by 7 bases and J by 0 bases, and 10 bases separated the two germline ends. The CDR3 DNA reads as TGTGCCAGCAAACAGGATAGCTCCTATAATTCACCCCTCCACTTT. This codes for CASKQDSSYNSPLHF. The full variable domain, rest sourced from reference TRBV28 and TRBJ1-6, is DVKVTQSSRYLVKRTGEKVFLECVQDMDHENMFWYRQDPGLGLRLIYFSYDVKMKEKGDIPEGYSVSREKKERFSLILESASTNQTSMYLCASKQDSSYNSPLHFGNGTRLTVT.

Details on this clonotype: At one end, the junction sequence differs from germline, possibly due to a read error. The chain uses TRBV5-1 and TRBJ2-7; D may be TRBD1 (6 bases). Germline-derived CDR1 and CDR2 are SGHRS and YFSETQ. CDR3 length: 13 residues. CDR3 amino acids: CASSEPTGNEQYF. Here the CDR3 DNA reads TGTGCCAGCAGCGAGCCAACAGGGAACGAGCAGTACTTC.

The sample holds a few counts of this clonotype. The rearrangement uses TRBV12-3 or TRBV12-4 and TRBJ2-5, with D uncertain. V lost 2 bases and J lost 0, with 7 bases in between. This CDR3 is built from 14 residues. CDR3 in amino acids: CASSLHKYQETQYF. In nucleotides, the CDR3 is TGTGCCAGCAGTTTACATAAGTACCAAGAGACCCAGTACTTC.

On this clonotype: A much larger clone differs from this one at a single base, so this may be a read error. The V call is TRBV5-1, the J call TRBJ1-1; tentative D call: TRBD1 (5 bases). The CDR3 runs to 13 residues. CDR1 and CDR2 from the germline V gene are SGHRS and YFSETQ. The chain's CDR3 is CASSLGDPELASF. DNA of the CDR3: TGCGCCAGCAGCTTGGGGGACCCCGAGTTGGCTTCCTTT.

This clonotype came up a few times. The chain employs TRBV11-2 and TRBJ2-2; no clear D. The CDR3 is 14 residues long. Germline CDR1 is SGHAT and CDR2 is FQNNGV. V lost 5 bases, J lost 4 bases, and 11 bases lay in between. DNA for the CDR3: TGTGCCAGCAGCGCCTCCTCCACCACCGGGGAGCTGTTTTTT. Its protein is CASSASSTTGELFF.

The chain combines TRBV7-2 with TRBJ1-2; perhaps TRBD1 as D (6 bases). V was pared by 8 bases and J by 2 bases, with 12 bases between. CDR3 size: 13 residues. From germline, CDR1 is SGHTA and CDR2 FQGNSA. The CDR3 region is CASLTGDNYGYTF. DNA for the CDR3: TGTGCCAGCCTGACAGGAGACAACTATGGCTACACCTTC.

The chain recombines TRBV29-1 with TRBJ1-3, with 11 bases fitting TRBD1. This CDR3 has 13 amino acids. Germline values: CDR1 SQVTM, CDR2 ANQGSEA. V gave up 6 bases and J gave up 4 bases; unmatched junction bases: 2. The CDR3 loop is CSVGQGAGNTIYF. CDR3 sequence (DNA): TGCAGCGTCGGACAGGGGGCGGGAAACACCATATATTTT.

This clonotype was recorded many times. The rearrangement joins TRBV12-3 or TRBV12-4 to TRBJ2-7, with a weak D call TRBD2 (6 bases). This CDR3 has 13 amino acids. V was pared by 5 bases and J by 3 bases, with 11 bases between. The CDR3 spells CASSPGSHYEQYF. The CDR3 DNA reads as TGTGCCAGCAGTCCCGGGAGCCACTACGAGCAGTACTTC.

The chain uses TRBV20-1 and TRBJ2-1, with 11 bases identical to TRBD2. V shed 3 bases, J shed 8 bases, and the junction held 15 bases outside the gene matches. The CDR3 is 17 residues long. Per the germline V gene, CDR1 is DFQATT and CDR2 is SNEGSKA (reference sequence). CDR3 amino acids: CSASVPDSGGGRDEQFF. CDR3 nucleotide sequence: TGCAGTGCTAGTGTCCCTGATAGCGGGGGGGGTAGGGATGAGCAGTTCTTC.

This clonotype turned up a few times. As DNA, the CDR3 is TGTGCCAGCAGCGCGGTCTCCTACGAGCAGTACTTC. Its translation: CASSAVSYEQYF. The chain couples TRBV9 to TRBJ2-7; the D is unclear. From germline, CDR1 is SGDLS and CDR2 YYNGEE. The V end was cut by 3 bases, the J end by 0 bases, with 4 bases between. The CDR3 is made up of 12 amino acids.

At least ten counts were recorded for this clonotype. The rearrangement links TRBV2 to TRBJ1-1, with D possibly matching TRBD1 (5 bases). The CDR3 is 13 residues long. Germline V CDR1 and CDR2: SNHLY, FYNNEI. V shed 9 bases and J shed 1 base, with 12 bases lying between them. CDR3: CASSSQGNTEAFF. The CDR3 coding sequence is TGTGCCAGTAGTTCGCAGGGGAACACTGAAGCTTTCTTT. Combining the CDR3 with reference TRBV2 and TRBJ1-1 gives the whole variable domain EPEVTQTPSHQVTQMGQEVILRCVPISNHLYFYWYRQILGQKVEFLVSFYNNEISEKSEIFDDQFSVERPDGSNFTLKIRSTKLEDSAMYFCASSSQGNTEAFFGQGTRLTVV.

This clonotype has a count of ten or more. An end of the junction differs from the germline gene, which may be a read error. CDR3 loop: CASKGGDRAQSFYEQCF. CDR3 DNA: TGTGCCAGCAAAGGAGGTGACAGGGCTCAGTCTTTCTACGAGCAGTGCTTC. The rearrangement links TRBV2 to TRBJ2-7; 7 nucleotides align to TRBD1. Looked up from germline, CDR1 is SNHLY and CDR2 is FYNNEI. The CDR3 runs 17 residues.

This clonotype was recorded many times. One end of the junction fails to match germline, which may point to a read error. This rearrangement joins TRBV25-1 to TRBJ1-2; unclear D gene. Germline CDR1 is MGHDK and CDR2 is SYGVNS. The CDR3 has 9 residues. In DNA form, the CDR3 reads TGTGCCAGCGGACCCTACCCCGCCTTC. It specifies CASGPYPAF.

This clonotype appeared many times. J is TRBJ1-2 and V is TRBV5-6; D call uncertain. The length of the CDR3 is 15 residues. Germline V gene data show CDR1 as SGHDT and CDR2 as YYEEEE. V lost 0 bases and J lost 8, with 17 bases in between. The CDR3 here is CASSLDAAGSRGYTF. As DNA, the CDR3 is TGTGCCAGCAGCTTGGACGCCGCGGGGTCACGAGGCTACACCTTC.